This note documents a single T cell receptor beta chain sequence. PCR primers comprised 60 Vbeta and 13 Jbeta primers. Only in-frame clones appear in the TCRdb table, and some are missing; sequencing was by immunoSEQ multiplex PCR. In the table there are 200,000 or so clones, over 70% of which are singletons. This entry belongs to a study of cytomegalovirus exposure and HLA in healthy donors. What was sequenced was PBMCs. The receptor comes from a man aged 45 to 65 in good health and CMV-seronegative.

The CDR3 region has the DNA TGCGCCAGCAGCTTGGGACAGGGAGAGGATGGCTACACCTTC. Translated: CASSLGQGEDGYTF. The chain is built from TRBV5-1 and TRBJ1-2; 7 bases align to TRBD1. Germline values: CDR1 SGHRS, CDR2 YFSETQ. J lost 6 bases, V lost 0 bases, and 5 bases had no gene match. The CDR3 runs 14 residues.